This paragraph reports one T cell receptor beta chain. This record belongs to a study of blood T cell repertoires in COVID-19. Study overall: Sites across the United States, Italy and Spain contributed samples from acute and convalescent COVID-19. PBMCs, B-cell-depleted T cells, or T cells provided the cDNA or gDNA that made up the material.

J was trimmed by 0 bases and V by 2 bases; bases with no gene match: 2. Looked up from germline, CDR1 is ENHRY and CDR2 is SYGVKD. The CDR3 runs 15 residues. Authors' methods: Amplification with reference gene primers provided the estimates of nucleated cell counts. Here immunoSEQ multiplex PCR was the method, and the copy in TCRdb shows in-frame clones only, minus some. That table gives V, J and clone size, and the DNA gave D and trimming. The sample has about 360,000 clones; around 90% are singletons. This sequence was found in a human donor in a cohort sampled during active COVID-19. The chain combines TRBV10-3 with TRBJ2-3, with TRBD2 matching 7 bases. Input material: peripheral blood. The CDR3 loop reads CAISERGGSTDTQYF. The CDR3 DNA follows: TGTGCCATCAGTGAGAGGGGAGGGAGCACAGATACGCAGTATTTT.